The sequence of this T cell receptor (beta chain) was determined in a study of glioma-infiltrating T cells after dendritic cell vaccination. The primer mix had 60 V beta and 13 J beta primers. Repertoires were generated with immunoSEQ multiplex PCR, while TCRdb's copy carries only in-frame clones and drops some. The sample contains about 67,000 clones, about 76% of which appear only once. Concerning this clone itself: Its antigen is unidentified.

Study outcomes and limitations: Higher pretreatment TIL content predicted longer progression-free time and survival.

Germline trimming cut 7 bases from V and 7 bases from J; bases unmatched to any gene: 11. The CDR3 is made up of 14 amino acids. Germline values: CDR1 MNHEY, CDR2 SVGAGI. Isocitrate dehydrogenase mutation was absent in all glioblastoma patients. The chain couples TRBV6-5 to TRBJ2-7; 9 nucleotides align to TRBD1. The input for sequencing was blood, taken before dendritic cell vaccination. This receptor was identified in a human donor with glioblastoma. CDR3 amino acids: CASTGQGRVWEQYF. The CDR3 DNA reads TGTGCCAGCACTGGACAGGGGCGGGTTTGGGAGCAGTACTTC.